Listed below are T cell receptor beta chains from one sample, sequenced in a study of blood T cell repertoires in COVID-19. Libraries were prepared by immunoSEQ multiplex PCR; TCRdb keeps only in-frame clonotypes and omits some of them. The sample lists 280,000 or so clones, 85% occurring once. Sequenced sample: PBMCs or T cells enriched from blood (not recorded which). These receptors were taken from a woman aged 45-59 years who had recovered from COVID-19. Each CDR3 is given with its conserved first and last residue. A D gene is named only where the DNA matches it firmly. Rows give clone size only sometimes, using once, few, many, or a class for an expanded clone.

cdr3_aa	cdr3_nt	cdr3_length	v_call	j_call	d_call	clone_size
CASSPSGDSGANVLTF	TGTGCCAGTAGTCCGTCAGGGGATTCTGGGGCCAACGTCCTGACTTTC	16	TRBV19	TRBJ2-6	-	-
CASSPDRANSPLHF	TGTGCCAGCAGCCCTGACAGGGCTAATTCACCCCTCCACTTT	14	TRBV27	TRBJ1-6	TRBD1	-
CASSLDGGASSYEQYF	TGTGCCAGCAGCTTGGATGGGGGGGCCAGCTCCTACGAGCAGTACTTC	16	TRBV5-5	TRBJ2-7	-	-
CASSSRTGWRETQYF	TGTGCCAGTAGCTCCCGGACAGGGTGGAGAGAGACCCAGTACTTC	15	TRBV19	TRBJ2-5	TRBD1	-
CASSVGLYGGTGELFF	TGTGCCAGCAGCGTAGGTCTGTACGGGGGAACCGGGGAGCTGTTTTTT	16	TRBV9	TRBJ2-2	-	once
CASSVGGQPISGELFF	TGTGCCAGCAGCGTAGGAGGGCAGCCCATATCCGGGGAGCTGTTTTTT	16	TRBV9	TRBJ2-2	-	-
CSVIGTVSSYNEQFF	TGCAGCGTAATAGGGACAGTGAGCTCCTACAATGAGCAGTTCTTC	15	TRBV29-1	TRBJ2-1	TRBD1	-
CASSLEQVNEKLFF	TGTGCCAGCAGCTTAGAACAGGTTAATGAAAAACTGTTTTTT	14	TRBV7-9	TRBJ1-4	-	-
CASSLAAGATYEQYF	TGTGCCAGCAGCTTAGCGGCGGGAGCGACCTACGAGCAGTACTTC	15	TRBV7-2	TRBJ2-7	TRBD2	-
CASSLGPGQLAFF	TGTGCCAGCAGTTTAGGGCCCGGACAGCTCGCTTTCTTT	13	TRBV12-3/TRBV12-4	TRBJ1-1	-	once
CASSQETGRYEKLFF	TGCGCCAGCAGCCAAGAGACTGGAAGATATGAAAAACTGTTTTTT	15	TRBV4-3	TRBJ1-4	-	-
CASSLGREGTGELFF	TGTGCCAGCAGCTTAGGGCGGGAGGGGACCGGGGAGCTGTTTTTT	15	TRBV27	TRBJ2-2	TRBD2	-
CASSAGSQGAYTEAFF	TGTGCCAGCAGCGCCGGCTCACAGGGGGCATACACTGAAGCTTTCTTT	16	TRBV7-8	TRBJ1-1	TRBD1	once
CASSPNREGETQYF	TGTGCCAGCTCACCTAACAGGGAGGGAGAGACCCAGTACTTC	14	TRBV18	TRBJ2-5	-	-
CASSEWAGSTDTQYF	TGTGCCAGCAGTGAATGGGCGGGAAGCACAGATACGCAGTATTTT	15	TRBV2	TRBJ2-3	-	-
CASSKARGAQKYNEQFF	TGTGCCAGCAGCAAAGCCCGGGGGGCCCAAAAGTACAATGAGCAGTTCTTC	17	TRBV21-1	TRBJ2-1	-	-
CASSPSLPYGYTF	TGTGCCAGTAGTCCCTCCCTCCCCTATGGCTACACCTTC	13	TRBV19	TRBJ1-2	-	-
CASSLRGTRSFYEQFF	TGTGCCAGCAGCTTAAGGGGGACTAGAAGCTTCTATGAGCAGTTCTTC	16	TRBV7-2	TRBJ2-1	TRBD2	-
CASSKGILGQPQHF	TGTGCCAGCAGTAAGGGGATCCTAGGACAGCCCCAGCATTTT	14	TRBV11-2	TRBJ1-5	-	-
CASSMGLRNQPQHF	TGTGCCAGTAGTATGGGACTCCGCAATCAGCCCCAGCATTTT	14	TRBV19	TRBJ1-5	-	-
CAWSSSSGTQYF	TGTGCCTGGAGTAGCTCGTCGGGGACCCAGTACTTC	12	TRBV30	TRBJ2-5	-	-
CASSHRGHNQPQHF	TGTGCCAGCAGCCACAGGGGCCACAATCAGCCCCAGCATTTT	14	TRBV6-2/TRBV6-3	TRBJ1-5	TRBD1	once
CASSEGRGMAEAFF	TGTGCCAGCAGTGAAGGCAGGGGGATGGCTGAAGCTTTCTTT	14	TRBV2	TRBJ1-1	TRBD1	-
CASSDRTVGGSGNTIYF	TGCGCCAGCAGCGATAGGACCGTCGGGGGCTCTGGAAACACCATATATTTT	17	TRBV5-1	TRBJ1-3	-	-
CSVAGQGLYEQYF	TGCAGCGTAGCGGGACAGGGCCTCTACGAGCAGTACTTC	13	TRBV29-1	TRBJ2-7	TRBD1	few
CASSLGTASHEKLFF	TGTGCCAGCAGCTTAGGGACAGCGTCGCATGAAAAACTGTTTTTT	15	TRBV11-2	TRBJ1-4	-	-
CASSLVRGETQYF	TGTGCCAGCAGCTTAGTCCGAGGAGAGACCCAGTACTTC	13	TRBV7-9	TRBJ2-5	-	-
CASSPGTSGRMEQFF	TGTGCCAGTAGTCCCGGGACTAGCGGGAGGATGGAGCAGTTCTTC	15	TRBV19	TRBJ2-1	TRBD2	-
CASSQGLAGAGVFDTQYF	TGTGCCAGCAGTCAAGGACTAGCGGGAGCGGGGGTTTTTGATACGCAGTATTTT	18	TRBV2	TRBJ2-3	TRBD2	-
CASSLRQGRDSPLHF	TGCGCCAGCAGCCTGCGGCAGGGTCGAGATTCACCCCTCCACTTT	15	TRBV5-1	TRBJ1-6	-	few
CAWRAGPGYGYTF	TGTGCCTGGAGAGCAGGGCCTGGGTATGGCTACACCTTC	13	TRBV30	TRBJ1-2	-	-
CASSKLTDPYEQYF	TGCGCCAGCAGCAAACTGACAGATCCCTACGAGCAGTACTTC	14	TRBV5-1	TRBJ2-7	-	few